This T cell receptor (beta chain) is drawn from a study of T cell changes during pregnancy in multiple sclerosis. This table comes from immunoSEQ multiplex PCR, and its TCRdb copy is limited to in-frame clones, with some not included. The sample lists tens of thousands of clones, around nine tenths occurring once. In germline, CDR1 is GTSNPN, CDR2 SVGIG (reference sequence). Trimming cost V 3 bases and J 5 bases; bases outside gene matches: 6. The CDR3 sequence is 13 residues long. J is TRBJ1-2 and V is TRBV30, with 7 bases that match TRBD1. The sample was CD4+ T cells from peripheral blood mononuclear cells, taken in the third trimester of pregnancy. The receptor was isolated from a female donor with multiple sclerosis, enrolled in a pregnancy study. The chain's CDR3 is CAWRTAGGYGYTF. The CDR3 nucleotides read TGTGCCTGGAGGACGGCAGGGGGATATGGCTACACCTTC.